The 24 T cell receptor beta chains given below trace back to one sample, sequenced in a study of blood T cell repertoires in COVID-19 (dated by TCRdb to the early 2020s). The library was prepared using the immunoSEQ multiplex PCR assay. Sourced from immuneACCESS, this table was stored by TCRdb with only in-frame sequences that have V and J called. A share of the clones is absent; for the studies checked, an unresolved V gene accounts for under half, and the remainder has no known explanation. This sample holds about 300,000 clones; approximately 84% were observed only once. The leading ten clones occupy 3.5% to 5% of the sample. The specimen was PBMCs or T cells enriched from blood (not recorded which). All receptors come from a man aged 25 to 45 who had recovered from COVID-19.

This clone was seen at least ten times. This chain joins TRBV2 and TRBJ2-2, with D maybe TRBD1 (5 bases). Between the trimmed V and J ends, which lost 5 bases and 5 bases, there was a span of 12 bases. In germline, CDR1 is SNHLY, CDR2 FYNNEI. The CDR3 length is 14 residues. CDR3 DNA: TGTGCCAGCAGTCCCCAGGGTCGGACCGGGGAGCTGTTTTTT. It yields the protein CASSPQGRTGELFF.

The chain couples TRBV6-1 to TRBJ1-1; D uncertain. The CDR3 is made up of 17 amino acids. The germline CDR1 and CDR2 sequences are MNHNS and SASEGT. V was cut by 1 base and J by 0 bases, with 15 bases left in between. CDR3 loop: CASSEVTAWIMNTEAFF. The CDR3 bases are TGTGCCAGCAGTGAAGTCACAGCCTGGATCATGAACACTGAAGCTTTCTTT.

This clone was counted once. The chain links TRBV7-9 to TRBJ1-6, with 9 bases identical to TRBD1. J was trimmed by 6 bases and V by 5 bases; bases with no gene match: 2. Germline lookup yields CDR1 SEHNR and CDR2 FQNEAQ (reference sequence). The CDR3 length is 14 residues. The CDR3 loop reads CASSAGQGNSPLHF. DNA of the CDR3: TGTGCCAGCAGCGCGGGACAGGGTAATTCACCCCTCCACTTT.

The chain employs TRBV6-1 and TRBJ2-5; 10 nucleotides align to TRBD2. With 0 bases clipped from V and 1 base from J, the junction kept 11 bases outside the gene matches. The CDR3 consists of 19 residues. CDR1 MNHNS and CDR2 SASEGT come from the germline V gene. The CDR3 reads CASSEAVALAGGSQETQYF. For the CDR3, the DNA is TGTGCCAGCAGTGAAGCGGTGGCTTTAGCGGGAGGCAGCCAAGAGACCCAGTACTTC.

This clone has just one count. This rearrangement joins TRBV4-1 to TRBJ1-5; D gene unclear. This CDR3 is 14 amino acids long. V lost 2 bases, J lost 6 bases, and 11 bases lay in between. Germline V lookup: CDR1 MGHRA, CDR2 YSYEKL. The CDR3 DNA sequence: TGCGCCAGCAGCCAACAAGACTCGGGTCAGCCCCAGCATTTT. Protein sequence: CASSQQDSGQPQHF.

In its sample, this clone was seen once. The chain carries TRBV18 and TRBJ1-5; D might be TRBD1 (6 bases). The V and J ends lost 5 bases and 0 bases respectively, with 11 bases between them. The CDR3 totals 15 residues. CDR1 and CDR2 from the germline V gene are KGHSH and LQKENI. The CDR3 protein is CASSEDRYSNQPQHF. CDR3 sequence (DNA): TGTGCCAGCTCAGAAGACAGGTATAGCAATCAGCCCCAGCATTTT.

This sequence joins TRBV27 and TRBJ2-2; a weak D match, TRBD1 (6 bases). Trimming cost V 9 bases and J 1 base, with 15 bases left between them. Per the germline V gene, CDR1 is MNHEY and CDR2 is SMNVEV (reference sequence). This CDR3 has 15 amino acids. The CDR3 is CASSVGQVNTGELFF. The CDR3, as DNA: TGTGCCAGTTCAGTGGGACAAGTGAACACCGGGGAGCTGTTTTTT.

The chain combines TRBV5-6 with TRBJ2-1; TRBD1 matches 11 bases. Germline trimming cut 4 bases from V and 3 bases from J; bases unmatched to any gene: 3. This CDR3 is 15 amino acids long. Germline lookup yields CDR1 SGHDT and CDR2 YYEEEE. CDR3 loop: CASSLGQGGYNEQFF. The CDR3 bases are TGTGCCAGCAGCCTGGGACAGGGGGGCTACAATGAGCAGTTCTTC.

CDR3 protein: CAWSHYRDTEAFF. Written as DNA, the CDR3 is TGTGCCTGGAGCCATTACAGGGACACTGAAGCTTTCTTT. The chain has TRBV30 and TRBJ1-1; the D gene is possibly TRBD1 (6 bases). The CDR3 consists of 13 residues. Germline V gives CDR1 GTSNPN, CDR2 SVGIG (reference sequence). V lost 3 bases and J lost 3, with 11 bases in between.

The chain couples TRBV5-6 to TRBJ2-7; D gene uncertain. V was trimmed by 2 bases and J by 0 bases, leaving 6 bases between them. The CDR3 length is 13 residues. Germline V gives CDR1 SGHDT, CDR2 YYEEEE. CDR3 in DNA: TGTGCCAGCAGCTTTCAGTCCTCCTACGAGCAGTACTTC. It yields the protein CASSFQSSYEQYF.

The chain joins TRBV6-5 to TRBJ1-2; TRBD1 aligns across 8 bases. V trimming: 2 bases; J trimming: 7 bases; junction bases outside the gene matches: 6. The CDR3 spans 14 residues. Germline CDR1 and CDR2: MNHEY and SVGAGI. CDR3 amino acids: CASSYGRGQGGYTF. CDR3 nucleotide sequence: TGTGCCAGCAGTTACGGCAGGGGGCAGGGTGGCTACACCTTC.

The chain combines TRBV2 with TRBJ1-2; weak D call: TRBD1 (5 bases). This CDR3 is 13 amino acids long. V was trimmed by 6 bases and J by 2 bases, leaving 10 bases between them. CDR1 and CDR2 from the germline V gene are SNHLY and FYNNEI. CDR3 sequence (DNA): TGTGCCAGCAGGGTGGGGCAGAACTATGGCTACACCTTC. It encodes CASRVGQNYGYTF.

The rearrangement joins TRBV24-1 to TRBJ2-4; 7 nucleotides match TRBD1. The V and J ends lost 3 bases and 1 base, in that order; junction bases with no gene match: 11. The CDR3 consists of 18 residues. The germline CDR1 and CDR2 sequences are KGHDR and SFDVKD. The CDR3 DNA sequence: TGTGCCACCAGTGATACCCCCGACAGGGCTGGGGCCAAAAACATTCAGTACTTC. This gives the protein CATSDTPDRAGAKNIQYF.

Only one count was recorded for this clone. The chain has TRBV27 and TRBJ1-2; possibly TRBD1 for D (6 bases). CDR3 length: 16 residues. Per germline, CDR1 MNHEY and CDR2 SMNVEV (reference sequence). Trimming pared 0 bases from V and 8 bases from J, leaving 19 bases between. The CDR3 DNA reads as TGTGCCAGCAGTTTATCGTTAGGGGGTCTCGTTTGGGGCTACACCTTC. Amino acid sequence: CASSLSLGGLVWGYTF.

This clone was recorded once. The V gene is TRBV30, the J gene TRBJ2-6, with TRBD2 as a possible D gene (6 bases). The CDR3 has 16 amino acids. Germline V gene sequence: CDR1 GTSNPN, CDR2 SVGIG (reference sequence). The germline V and J ends were trimmed by 0 bases and 3 bases, with 12 bases remaining between them. The DNA for the CDR3 is TGTGCCTGGAGTGTAAGGTTGGGACTTGGGGCCAACGTCCTGACTTTC. It yields the protein CAWSVRLGLGANVLTF.

The chain joins TRBV25-1 to TRBJ2-3, with a possible D match to TRBD1 (6 bases). The CDR3 spans 15 residues. Germline V CDR1 and CDR2: MGHDK, SYGVNS. V lost 6 bases and J 0 bases, leaving 13 bases between the germline ends. The DNA for the CDR3 is TGTGCCAGCAGCGGGACACTTTATAGCACAGATACGCAGTATTTT. This codes for CASSGTLYSTDTQYF.

V and J are TRBV11-3 and TRBJ2-7; 9 bases match TRBD1. The junction had 5 bases not matched to a gene; V was cut back by 2 bases and J by 6 bases. This CDR3 is 14 amino acids long. Germline values: CDR1 SGHNT, CDR2 YENEEA. The CDR3 loop reads CASSLRDRDGEQYF. The CDR3 DNA reads TGTGCCAGCAGCTTAAGGGACAGGGACGGCGAGCAGTACTTC.

The rearrangement uses TRBV9 and TRBJ2-7; weak D call: TRBD2 (6 bases). From germline, CDR1 is SGDLS and CDR2 YYNGEE. Trimming pared 0 bases from V and 2 bases from J, leaving 12 bases between. The CDR3 loop spans 15 amino acids. The DNA for the CDR3 is TGTGCCAGCAGCGTAGGGGGGGACGTCACCTACGAGCAGTACTTC. Its protein product is CASSVGGDVTYEQYF.

The table lists this clone with a few counts. CDR3 region: CASSRGEPQHF. The CDR3 DNA follows: TGTGCCAGCAGCCGGGGGGAGCCCCAGCATTTT. J is TRBJ1-5 and V is TRBV12-3 or TRBV12-4; D perhaps matches TRBD1 (5 bases). V lost 6 bases to trimming and J lost 8 bases, with 8 bases between them. The CDR3 covers 11 residues.

The chain links TRBV7-8 to TRBJ2-1, with TRBD2 matching 10 bases. Trimming at V came to 5 bases and at J to 2 bases, leaving 6 bases not matched to a gene. Germline lookup yields CDR1 SGHVS and CDR2 FQNEAQ. The length of the CDR3 is 16 residues. CDR3 loop: CASSPLSGRPYNEQFF. CDR3 DNA: TGTGCCAGCAGCCCTCTTAGCGGGAGGCCCTACAATGAGCAGTTCTTC.

The chain joins TRBV7-9 to TRBJ2-1; 10 bases match TRBD2. Germline CDR1 reads SEHNR; CDR2 reads FQNEAQ (reference sequence). The CDR3 is 16 residues long. Losses at the gene ends were 3 bases for V and 3 bases for J; bases not matched to a gene: 5. Written as DNA, the CDR3 is TGTGCCAGCAGCTTCCACACTAGCGGGATCTACAATGAGCAGTTCTTC. The encoded protein is CASSFHTSGIYNEQFF.

This chain connects TRBV11-2 to TRBJ2-5; TRBD2 aligns across 13 bases. V dropped 3 bases and J dropped 4; count of bases not matched to a gene: 5. The CDR3 has 16 residues. The V gene's germline CDR1 is SGHAT and CDR2 FQNNGV. The CDR3 sequence: CASSFVRLAGGETQYF. In nucleotides, the CDR3 is TGTGCCAGCAGCTTTGTTAGACTAGCGGGAGGAGAGACCCAGTACTTC.

The chain employs TRBV24-1 and TRBJ2-7, with D perhaps matching TRBD1 (5 bases). Germline values: CDR1 KGHDR, CDR2 SFDVKD. CDR3 size: 13 residues. V was clipped by 12 bases and J by 2 bases, with 16 bases between them. CDR3 protein: CAPEAQVAYEQYF. The CDR3 DNA reads TGTGCCCCCGAGGCACAGGTCGCCTACGAGCAGTACTTC.

The chain recombines TRBV15 with TRBJ2-1; D is possibly TRBD2 (5 bases). With 7 bases removed from V and 6 bases from J, the gap between germline ends came to 16 bases. The CDR3 consists of 14 residues. Germline CDR1 is LNHNV and CDR2 is YYDKDF (reference sequence). The CDR3 protein is CATKTTGMGNEQFF. DNA for the CDR3: TGTGCCACCAAGACCACCGGGATGGGCAATGAGCAGTTCTTC. Full variable domain (missing parts from reference TRBV15 and TRBJ2-1): DAMVIQNPRYQVTQFGKPVTLSCSQTLNHNVMYWYQQKSSQAPKLLFHYYDKDFNNEADTPDNFQSRRPNTSFCFLDIRSPGLGDTAMYLCATKTTGMGNEQFFGPGTRLTVL.